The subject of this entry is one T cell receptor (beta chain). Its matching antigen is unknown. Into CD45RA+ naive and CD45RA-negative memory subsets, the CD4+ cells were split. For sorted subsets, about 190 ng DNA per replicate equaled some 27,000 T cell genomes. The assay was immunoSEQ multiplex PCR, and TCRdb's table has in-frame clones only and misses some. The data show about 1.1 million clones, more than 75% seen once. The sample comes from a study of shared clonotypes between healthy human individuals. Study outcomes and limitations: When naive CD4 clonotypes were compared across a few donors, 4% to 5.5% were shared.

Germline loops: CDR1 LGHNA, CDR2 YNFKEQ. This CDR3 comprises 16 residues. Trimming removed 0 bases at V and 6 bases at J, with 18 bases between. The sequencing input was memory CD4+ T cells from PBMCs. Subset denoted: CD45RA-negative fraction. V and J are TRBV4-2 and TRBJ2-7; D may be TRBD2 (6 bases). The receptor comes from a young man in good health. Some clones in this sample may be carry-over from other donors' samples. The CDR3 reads CASSQDQSRLDGEQYF. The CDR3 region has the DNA TGTGCCAGCAGCCAAGATCAATCCCGACTAGATGGCGAGCAGTACTTC.